These 8 T cell receptor beta chains were sequenced from one sample in a study of T cells after yellow fever vaccination. TCRdb re-called the 5' RACE reads through MiXCR, storing one row per CDR3 protein. Among 550,000 to 750,000 distinct CDR3 sequences listed, roughly 13% were seen once. The sequences come from PBMCs, collected on the day of the yellow fever booster vaccination. Receptors were obtained from a man in his thirties or forties who received the YFV17D yellow fever vaccine.

This clonotype was seen only a few times. This chain joins TRBV6-2 or TRBV6-3 and TRBJ2-7, with D unclear. Per germline, CDR1 MNHEY and CDR2 SVGEGT. V lost 4 bases and J 3 bases, leaving 7 bases between the germline ends. There are 12 residues in the CDR3. CDR3 in amino acids: CASSSYNYEQYF. Here the CDR3 DNA reads TGTGCCAGCAGTTCATATAACTACGAGCAGTACTTC.

The chain has TRBV19 and TRBJ1-1; TRBD1 agrees at 8 bases. The CDR3 is 14 amino acids. The germline gives CDR1 LNHDA, CDR2 SQIVND (reference sequence). Trimming at V came to 3 bases and at J to 3 bases, leaving 3 bases not matched to a gene. Here the CDR3 reads CASSINRGDTEAFF. In nucleotides, the CDR3 is TGTGCCAGTAGTATCAACAGGGGGGACACTGAAGCTTTCTTT. Combining the CDR3 with reference TRBV19 and TRBJ1-1 gives the whole variable domain DGGITQSPKYLFRKEGQNVTLSCEQNLNHDAMYWYRQDPGQGLRLIYYSQIVNDFQKGDIAEGYSVSREKKESFPLTVTSAQKNPTAFYLCASSINRGDTEAFFGQGTRLTVV.

V usage is TRBV19 and J usage is TRBJ1-1; D ambiguous. The CDR3 is 13 amino acids. The germline V gene has CDR1 LNHDA and CDR2 SQIVND (reference sequence). Trimming took off 5 bases at V and 8 bases at J, with 15 bases between the two ends. The CDR3 reads CASSPSGRVEAFF. The DNA of the CDR3 is TGTGCCAGTAGTCCGTCCGGGAGAGTGGAAGCTTTCTTT.

This clonotype was seen more than once but under ten times. V gene TRBV28 combines with J gene TRBJ2-5; D is perhaps TRBD2 (6 bases). The germline CDR1 and CDR2 sequences are MDHEN and SYDVKM. The CDR3 extends over 15 amino acids. The ends were cut back, 3 bases at V and 1 base at J, with 12 bases in the middle. CDR3 DNA sequence: TGTGCCAGCAGTTTCACGGGAGTGGCCCAAGAGACCCAGTACTTC. The encoded protein is CASSFTGVAQETQYF.

This rearrangement joins TRBV14 to TRBJ2-2; D is uncertain. V lost 2 bases and J lost 0, with 10 bases in between. The CDR3 runs 16 residues. Germline loops: CDR1 SGHDN, CDR2 FVKESK. Here the CDR3 DNA reads TGTGCCAGCAGCCAACGACGGCAAGCGAACACCGGGGAGCTGTTTTTT. Protein product: CASSQRRQANTGELFF.

Only a few counts were recorded for this clonotype. The rearrangement joins TRBV20-1 to TRBJ2-7; D is possibly TRBD2 (6 bases). The length of the CDR3 is 15 residues. CDR1 DFQATT and CDR2 SNEGSKA come from the germline V gene (reference sequence). Trimming shortened V by 1 base and J by 3 bases, and 16 bases separated the two germline ends. The CDR3 DNA sequence: TGCAGTGCTAGAGTTCGTGGAGGGGCAAACTACGAGCAGTACTTC. Its protein product is CSARVRGGANYEQYF.

The rearrangement links TRBV12-3 or TRBV12-4 to TRBJ1-6; unclear D gene. The CDR3 contains 13 residues. V lost 1 base, J lost 7 bases, and 5 bases lay in between. The DNA for the CDR3 is TGTGCCAGCAGTTTAGAGAAAAATTCACCCCTCCACTTT. Amino acid sequence: CASSLEKNSPLHF.

In its sample, this clonotype was seen a few times. This chain joins TRBV7-2 and TRBJ2-1; 8 nucleotides line up with TRBD2. There are 15 residues in the CDR3. Trimming at V came to 4 bases and at J to 5 bases, leaving 7 bases not matched to a gene. Germline V lookup: CDR1 SGHTA, CDR2 FQGNSA. In DNA, the CDR3 is TGTGCCAGCAGCTCGTGGACTAGCAGTAACAATGAGCAGTTCTTC. It yields the protein CASSSWTSSNNEQFF.